The T cell receptor beta chain described here comes from a study of blood T cell repertoires in COVID-19. Participant-reported clinical history was the basis for cohort assignment. The protocol was immunoSEQ multiplex PCR, while the TCRdb copy is restricted to in-frame clones and leaves out a portion. This table holds around 300,000 clones, about 89% found once. Per germline, CDR1 MGHRA and CDR2 YSYEKL. V was clipped by 0 bases and J by 5 bases; unmatched bases: 8. CDR3 length: 17 amino acids. The sequence was obtained from a woman in her late teens or twenties who had recovered from COVID-19. The gene calls are TRBV4-1 and TRBJ2-1; 9 positions agree with TRBD2. The sample consisted of PBMCs or T cells enriched from blood (not recorded which). The CDR3 is CASSQDIGGGANNEQFF. The CDR3 nucleotides read TGCGCCAGCAGCCAAGACATTGGCGGGGGGGCTAACAATGAGCAGTTCTTC.